This paragraph reports one T cell receptor beta chain. There is no known antigen for this receptor. No base quality information exists; no much larger clone differs at one position. The entry originates in a study of blood T cell repertoires in COVID-19 (dated by TCRdb to the early 2020s). Regarding the research as a whole: Collaborator samples came from the United States, Italy and Spain and covered acute and convalescent phases of COVID-19. Samples came from the ongoing ImmuneRACE study (first 160 participants) plus 1,254 subjects from 6 global collaborators. Where available, HLA class I and class II types were obtained from metadata supplied by the sample provider rather than from assay-based typing. The material from the prospective study consisted of cDNA or gDNA derived from T cells, B-cell-depleted T cells, or PBMCs. Deeply sampled blood TCRbeta repertoires from subjects exposed to, actively infected with, or recovered from COVID-19 were included in the dataset. A de-identified subject ID, COVID-19 status, age in years and sex were almost always included in the sample metadata. The repertoires were made available in a free public database intended to serve as a resource for research on the immune response to SARS-CoV-2.

The immunoSEQ Assay, a bias-controlled multiplex PCR, was used to amplify TCRbeta CDR3 regions from genomic DNA. In the source study's methods: The number of nucleated cells in each sample was estimated from the amplification of reference gene primers within the assay. Sequence reads were collapsed and filtered to measure the absolute abundance of every unique TCRbeta CDR3 rearrangement. For each sample, productive Simpson clonality was calculated as the square root of Simpson's diversity index across productive rearrangements. TCRdb provides this immuneACCESS table in a form limited to in-frame rearrangements. Some clones are lacking; in checked studies, under half of them reflect an unresolved V gene, and why the rest are absent is not known. Clone size and V and J calls were adopted from that table, with D and trimming inferred from the DNA. Recorded for this sample are 170,000 or so clones; roughly 87% of them occurred a single time. The ten top clones hold roughly 7% of the sample.

The paper's findings and limits, for the study overall: The amount of clinical and demographic metadata varied by source and participant and was provided uncurated.

Participants in the prospective study were enrolled through a virtual design, were aged roughly 18 to 100 years, and lived in roughly 24 United States geographic areas. To assign participants to cohorts, the prospective study relied on clinical history that participants themselves reported in a screening survey and a study questionnaire. Recovered participants in ImmuneRACE Cohort 3 were defined by two consecutive negative NP/OP PCR tests, clearance by a healthcare professional, or resolution of symptoms. In the prospective study, mobile phlebotomists collected whole blood, serum and a nasopharyngeal or oropharyngeal swab from each participant. Additional blood draws and questionnaires over an approximately two-month period could optionally be provided by prospective study participants. Blood samples from the prospective study were shipped frozen or at room temperature prior to DNA extraction.

Clipping removes 5 bases from V and 3 bases from J, with 9 as the unmatched junction base count. From the germline V gene, CDR1 is MDHEN and CDR2 is SYDVKM. The CDR3, from cysteine to phenylalanine, totals 15 residues. Only the CDR3 DNA is retained, 45 bases long and in frame from the first base. The rearranged segments are TRBV28 and TRBJ1-1; a stretch of 7 junction bases matches TRBD1. Input material: PBMCs or T cells enriched from blood (not recorded which). The TCR was taken from a woman between 50 and 59 years old who had recovered from COVID-19. The sequence in DNA is TGTGCCAGCAGTCGCCTGAAGGGGGCGCACACTGAAGCTTTCTTT. It translates to CASSRLKGAHTEAFF.